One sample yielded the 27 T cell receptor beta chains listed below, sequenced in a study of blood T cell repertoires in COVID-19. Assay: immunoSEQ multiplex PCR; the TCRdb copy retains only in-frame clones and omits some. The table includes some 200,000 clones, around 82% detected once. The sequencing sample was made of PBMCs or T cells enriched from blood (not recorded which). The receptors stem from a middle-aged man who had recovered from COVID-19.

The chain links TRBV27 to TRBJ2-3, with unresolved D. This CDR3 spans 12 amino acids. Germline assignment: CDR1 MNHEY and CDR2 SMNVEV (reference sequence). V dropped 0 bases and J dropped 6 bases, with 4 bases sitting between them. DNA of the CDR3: TGTGCCAGCAGTTTATCTGCGGATACGCAGTATTTT. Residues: CASSLSADTQYF.

CDR3 in amino acids: CASRPGTGSSYEQYF. The CDR3 nucleotides are TGTGCCAGCAGGCCCGGGACAGGGAGCTCCTACGAGCAGTACTTC. This rearrangement joins TRBV6-6 to TRBJ2-7, with 9 bases that match TRBD1. V trimming: 6 bases; J trimming: 0 bases; junction bases outside the gene matches: 6. Germline CDR1 MNHNY, CDR2 SVGAGI (reference sequence). The CDR3 is 15 residues long.

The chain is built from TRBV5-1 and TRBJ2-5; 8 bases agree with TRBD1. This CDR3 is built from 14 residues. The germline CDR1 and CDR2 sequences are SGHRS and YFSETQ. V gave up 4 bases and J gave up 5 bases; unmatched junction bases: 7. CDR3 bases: TGCGCCAGCAGCCCCGGACAGGGAGAGGAGACCCAGTACTTC. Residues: CASSPGQGEETQYF.

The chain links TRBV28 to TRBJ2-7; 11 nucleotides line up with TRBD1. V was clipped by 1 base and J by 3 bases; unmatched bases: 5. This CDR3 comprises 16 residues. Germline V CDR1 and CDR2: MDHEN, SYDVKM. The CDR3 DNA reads TGTGCCAGCAGTTTATTGGGGGACAGGGGGGACTACGAGCAGTACTTC. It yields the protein CASSLLGDRGDYEQYF.

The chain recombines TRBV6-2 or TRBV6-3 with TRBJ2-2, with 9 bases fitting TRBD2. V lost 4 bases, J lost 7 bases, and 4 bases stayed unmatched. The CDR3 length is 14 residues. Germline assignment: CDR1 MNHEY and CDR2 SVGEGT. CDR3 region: CASSLLAGYGELFF. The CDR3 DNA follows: TGTGCCAGCAGTTTACTAGCGGGCTACGGGGAGCTGTTTTTT.

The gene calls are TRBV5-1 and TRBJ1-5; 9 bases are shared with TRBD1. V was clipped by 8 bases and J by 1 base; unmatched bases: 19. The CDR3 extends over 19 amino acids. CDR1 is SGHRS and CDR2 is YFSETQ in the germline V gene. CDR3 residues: CARPTPRDRVNLSNQPQHF. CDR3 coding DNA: TGCGCCAGACCTACCCCGCGGGACAGGGTGAACCTGAGCAATCAGCCCCAGCATTTT.

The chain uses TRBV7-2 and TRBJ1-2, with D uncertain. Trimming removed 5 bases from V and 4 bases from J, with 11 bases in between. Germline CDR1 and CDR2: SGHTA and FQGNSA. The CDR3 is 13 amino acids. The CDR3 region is CASSPRGAYGYTF. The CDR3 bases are TGTGCCAGCAGCCCCCGGGGAGCCTATGGCTACACCTTC.

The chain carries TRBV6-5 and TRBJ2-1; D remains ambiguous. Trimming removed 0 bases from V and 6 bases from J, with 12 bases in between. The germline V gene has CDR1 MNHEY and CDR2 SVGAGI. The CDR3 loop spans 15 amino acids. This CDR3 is CASSYSQTLGNEQFF. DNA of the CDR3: TGTGCCAGCAGTTACTCACAAACTCTAGGCAATGAGCAGTTCTTC.

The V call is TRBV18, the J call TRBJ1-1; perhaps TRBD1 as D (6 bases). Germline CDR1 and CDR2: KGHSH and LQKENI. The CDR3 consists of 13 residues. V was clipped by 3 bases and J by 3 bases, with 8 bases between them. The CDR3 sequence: CASSPTGYTEAFF. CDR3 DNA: TGTGCCAGCTCACCGACAGGATACACTGAAGCTTTCTTT.

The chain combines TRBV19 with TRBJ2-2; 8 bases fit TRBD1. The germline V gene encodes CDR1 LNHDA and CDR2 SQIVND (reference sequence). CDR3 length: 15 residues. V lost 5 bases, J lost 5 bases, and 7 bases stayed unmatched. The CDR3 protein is CASSVEDRVTGELFF. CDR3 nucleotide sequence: TGTGCCAGTAGTGTGGAGGACAGGGTGACCGGGGAGCTGTTTTTT.

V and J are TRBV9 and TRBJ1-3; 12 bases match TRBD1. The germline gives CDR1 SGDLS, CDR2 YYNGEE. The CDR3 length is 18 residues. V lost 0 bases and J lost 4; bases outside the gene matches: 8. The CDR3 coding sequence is TGTGCCAGCAGCGTAGAAGGGACAGGGGGCGCGTCCGGAAACACCATATATTTT. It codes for CASSVEGTGGASGNTIYF.

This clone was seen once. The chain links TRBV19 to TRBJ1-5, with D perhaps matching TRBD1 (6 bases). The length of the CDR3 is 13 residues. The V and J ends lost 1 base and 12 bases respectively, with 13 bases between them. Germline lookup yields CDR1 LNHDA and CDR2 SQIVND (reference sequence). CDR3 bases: TGTGCCAGTAGTATAGTTCGGACAGAGGACCAGCATTTT. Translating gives CASSIVRTEDQHF. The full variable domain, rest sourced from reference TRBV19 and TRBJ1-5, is DGGITQSPKYLFRKEGQNVTLSCEQNLNHDAMYWYRQDPGQGLRLIYYSQIVNDFQKGDIAEGYSVSREKKESFPLTVTSAQKNPTAFYLCASSIVRTEDQHFGDGTRLSIL.

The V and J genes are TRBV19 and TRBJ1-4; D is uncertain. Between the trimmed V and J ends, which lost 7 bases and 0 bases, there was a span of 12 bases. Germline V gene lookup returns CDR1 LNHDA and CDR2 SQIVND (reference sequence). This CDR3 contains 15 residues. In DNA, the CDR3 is TGTGCCAGTAAACGTTTGGCCGCAACTAATGAAAAACTGTTTTTT. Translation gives CASKRLAATNEKLFF.

The CDR3 here is CASSTILGQPNTEAFF. CDR3 coding DNA: TGTGCCAGCAGCACCATCCTGGGACAACCGAACACTGAAGCTTTCTTT. The chain has TRBV5-4 and TRBJ1-1, with D perhaps TRBD1 (6 bases). Germline CDR1 reads SGHNT; CDR2 reads YYREEE (reference sequence). The germline V and J ends were trimmed by 4 bases and 1 base, with 17 bases remaining between them. This CDR3 comprises 16 residues.

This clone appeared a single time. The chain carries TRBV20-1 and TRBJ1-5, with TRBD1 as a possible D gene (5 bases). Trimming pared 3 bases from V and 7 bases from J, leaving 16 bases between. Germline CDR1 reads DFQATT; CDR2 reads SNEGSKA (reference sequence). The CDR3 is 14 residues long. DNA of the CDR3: TGCAGTGCTAGTAGCTGGACGGGGGGACAGCCCCAGCATTTT. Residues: CSASSWTGGQPQHF.

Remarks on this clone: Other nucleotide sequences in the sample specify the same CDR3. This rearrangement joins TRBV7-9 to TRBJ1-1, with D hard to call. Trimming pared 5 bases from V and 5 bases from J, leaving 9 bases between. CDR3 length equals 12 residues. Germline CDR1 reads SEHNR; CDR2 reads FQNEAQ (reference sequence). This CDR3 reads CASSPGGTEAFF. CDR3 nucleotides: TGTGCCAGCAGCCCCGGAGGTACTGAAGCTTTCTTT. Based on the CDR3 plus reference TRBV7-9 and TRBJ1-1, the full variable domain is DTGVSQNPRHKITKRGQNVTFRCDPISEHNRLYWYRQTLGQGPEFLTYFQNEAQLEKSRLLSDRFSAERPKGSFSTLEIQRTEQGDSAMYLCASSPGGTEAFFGQGTRLTVV.

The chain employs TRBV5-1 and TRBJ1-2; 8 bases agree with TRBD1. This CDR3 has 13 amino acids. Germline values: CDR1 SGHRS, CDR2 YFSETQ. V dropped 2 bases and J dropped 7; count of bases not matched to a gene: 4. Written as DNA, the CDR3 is TGCGCCAGCAGCTTTACAGGGGGAAGTGGCTACACCTTC. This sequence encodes CASSFTGGSGYTF. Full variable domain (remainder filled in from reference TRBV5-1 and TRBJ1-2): KAGVTQTPRYLIKTRGQQVTLSCSPISGHRSVSWYQQTPGQGLQFLFEYFSETQRNKGNFPGRFSGRQFSNSRSEMNVSTLELGDSALYLCASSFTGGSGYTFGSGTRLTVV.

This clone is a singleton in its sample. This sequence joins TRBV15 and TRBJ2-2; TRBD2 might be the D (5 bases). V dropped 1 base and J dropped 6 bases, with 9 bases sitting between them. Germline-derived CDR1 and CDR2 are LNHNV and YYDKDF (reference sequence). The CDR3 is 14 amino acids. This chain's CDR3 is CATSRGLAPGELFF. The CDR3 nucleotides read TGTGCCACCAGCAGAGGGCTAGCTCCCGGGGAGCTGTTTTTT.

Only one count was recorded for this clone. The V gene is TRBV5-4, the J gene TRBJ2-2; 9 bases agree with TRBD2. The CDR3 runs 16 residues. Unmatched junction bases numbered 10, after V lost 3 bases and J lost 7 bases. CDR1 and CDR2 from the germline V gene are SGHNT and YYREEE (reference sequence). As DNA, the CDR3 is TGTGCCAGCAGCTCCTTCGCGGGAGGGCTGGACGGGGAGCTGTTTTTT. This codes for CASSSFAGGLDGELFF. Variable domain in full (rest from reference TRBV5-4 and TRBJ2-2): ETGVTQSPTHLIKTRGQQVTLRCSSQSGHNTVSWYQQALGQGPQFIFQYYREEENGRGNFPPRFSGLQFPNYSSELNVNALELDDSALYLCASSSFAGGLDGELFFGEGSRLTVL.

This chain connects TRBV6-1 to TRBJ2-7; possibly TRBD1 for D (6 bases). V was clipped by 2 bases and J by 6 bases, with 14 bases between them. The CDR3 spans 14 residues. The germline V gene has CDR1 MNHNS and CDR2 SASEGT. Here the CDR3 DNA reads TGTGCCAGCAGTGAATCCGGGACAATCGGCGAGCAGTACTTC. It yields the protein CASSESGTIGEQYF.

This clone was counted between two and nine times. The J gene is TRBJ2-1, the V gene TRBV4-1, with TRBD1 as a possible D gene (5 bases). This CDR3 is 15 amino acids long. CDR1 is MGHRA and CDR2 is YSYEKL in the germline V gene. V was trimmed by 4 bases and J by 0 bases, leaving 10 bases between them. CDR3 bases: TGCGCCAGCAGCCCAGGGTCCTACTCCTACAATGAGCAGTTCTTC. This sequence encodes CASSPGSYSYNEQFF.

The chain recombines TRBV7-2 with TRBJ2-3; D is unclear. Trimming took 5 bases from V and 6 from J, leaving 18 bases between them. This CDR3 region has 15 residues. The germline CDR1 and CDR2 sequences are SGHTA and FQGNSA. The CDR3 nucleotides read TGTGCCAGCAGCCAGACTTATTCCGCCACGGATACGCAGTATTTT. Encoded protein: CASSQTYSATDTQYF.

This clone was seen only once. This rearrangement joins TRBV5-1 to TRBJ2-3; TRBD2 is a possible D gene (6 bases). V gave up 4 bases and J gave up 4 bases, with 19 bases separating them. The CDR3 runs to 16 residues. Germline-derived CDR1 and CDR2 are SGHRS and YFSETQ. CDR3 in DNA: TGCGCCAGCAGCGGCCGGGGGAGCGGAGTGGCAGATACGCAGTATTTT. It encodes CASSGRGSGVADTQYF.

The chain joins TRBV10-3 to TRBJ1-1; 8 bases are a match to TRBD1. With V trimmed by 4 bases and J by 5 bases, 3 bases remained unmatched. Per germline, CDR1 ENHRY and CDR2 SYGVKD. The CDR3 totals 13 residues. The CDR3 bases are TGTGCCATCAGTGGGACAGGGATAACTGAAGCTTTCTTT. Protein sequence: CAISGTGITEAFF.

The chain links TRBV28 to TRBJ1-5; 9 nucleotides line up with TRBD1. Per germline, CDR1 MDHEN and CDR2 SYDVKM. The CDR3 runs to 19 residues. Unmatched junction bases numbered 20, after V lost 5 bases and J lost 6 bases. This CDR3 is CASSPIGQGQFLGGQPQHF. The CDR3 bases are TGTGCCAGCAGTCCAATCGGACAGGGGCAGTTCTTGGGGGGTCAGCCCCAGCATTTT.

CDR3 sequence: CATSTEINQPQHF. CDR3 coding DNA: TGTGCCACCTCGACAGAGATTAATCAGCCCCAGCATTTT. This rearrangement joins TRBV2 to TRBJ1-5, with a possible D match to TRBD1 (5 bases). Trimming removed 10 bases at V and 4 bases at J, with 14 bases between. This CDR3 is 13 amino acids long. Germline V gene data show CDR1 as SNHLY and CDR2 as FYNNEI.

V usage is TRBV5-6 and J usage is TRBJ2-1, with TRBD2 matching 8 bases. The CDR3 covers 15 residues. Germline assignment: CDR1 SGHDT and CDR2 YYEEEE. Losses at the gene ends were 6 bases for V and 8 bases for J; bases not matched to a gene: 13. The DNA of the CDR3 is TGTGCCAGCATCCAAAGCGGGGGCGGAAGGGATGAGCAGTTCTTC. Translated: CASIQSGGGRDEQFF.